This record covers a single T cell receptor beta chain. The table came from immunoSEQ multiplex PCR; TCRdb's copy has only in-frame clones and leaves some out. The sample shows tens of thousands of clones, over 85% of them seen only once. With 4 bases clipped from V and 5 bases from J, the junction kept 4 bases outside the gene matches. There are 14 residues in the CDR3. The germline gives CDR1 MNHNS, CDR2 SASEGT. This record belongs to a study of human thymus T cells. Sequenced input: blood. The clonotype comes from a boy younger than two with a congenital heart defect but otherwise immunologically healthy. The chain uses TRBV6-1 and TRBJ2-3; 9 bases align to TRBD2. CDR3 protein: CASSVLAGLDTQYF. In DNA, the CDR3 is TGTGCCAGCAGTGTCCTAGCGGGGCTAGATACGCAGTATTTT.